One sample yielded the 5 T cell receptor beta chains listed below, sequenced in a study of blood T cell repertoires in COVID-19. Here immunoSEQ multiplex PCR was the method, and the copy in TCRdb shows in-frame clones only, minus some. The data contain roughly 280,000 clones, roughly 83% of them singletons. The material sequenced was peripheral blood. These receptors came from a man between 60 and 70 years old who had recovered from COVID-19.

The chain joins TRBV5-1 to TRBJ2-2; TRBD1 matches 7 bases. Germline V gene data show CDR1 as SGHRS and CDR2 as YFSETQ. There are 14 residues in the CDR3. The V segment lost 7 bases and the J segment 5 bases; nucleotides outside the gene matches: 8. CDR3 sequence (DNA): TGCGCCAGCGCAAAACAGGGGAAGACCGGGGAGCTGTTTTTT. Translated, it gives CASAKQGKTGELFF. Combining the CDR3 with reference TRBV5-1 and TRBJ2-2 gives the whole variable domain KAGVTQTPRYLIKTRGQQVTLSCSPISGHRSVSWYQQTPGQGLQFLFEYFSETQRNKGNFPGRFSGRQFSNSRSEMNVSTLELGDSALYLCASAKQGKTGELFFGEGSRLTVL.

The chain couples TRBV5-4 to TRBJ2-5, with 9 bases lining up with TRBD1. The CDR3 is 13 residues long. V dropped 7 bases and J dropped 1; count of bases not matched to a gene: 2. Germline-derived CDR1 and CDR2 are SGHNT and YYREEE (reference sequence). Here the CDR3 DNA reads TGTGCCAGCGGACAGGGGATCCAAGAGACCCAGTACTTC. It translates to CASGQGIQETQYF.

The chain joins TRBV4-1 to TRBJ1-3; the match to TRBD1 covers 10 bases. The CDR3 extends over 18 amino acids. V gave up 1 base and J gave up 0 bases; unmatched junction bases: 6. The germline V gene encodes CDR1 MGHRA and CDR2 YSYEKL. This chain's CDR3 is CASSQGGQGRNSGNTIYF. In DNA, the CDR3 is TGCGCCAGCAGCCAAGGGGGACAGGGGAGAAACTCTGGAAACACCATATATTTT.

This clone has only a few counts. The gene calls are TRBV5-6 and TRBJ2-7; 8 bases fit TRBD1. The junction had 4 bases not matched to a gene; V was cut back by 2 bases and J by 3 bases. The CDR3 has 14 amino acids. Germline CDR1 and CDR2: SGHDT and YYEEEE. This CDR3 reads CASSLRQGYYEQYF. CDR3 nucleotides: TGTGCCAGCAGCTTAAGACAGGGGTACTACGAGCAGTACTTC.

This clone was detected many times. The chain carries TRBV24-1 and TRBJ1-6; D unresolved. Germline V gene data show CDR1 as KGHDR and CDR2 as SFDVKD. This CDR3 spans 13 amino acids. V was clipped by 9 bases and J by 0 bases, with 5 bases between them. CDR3: CATSSSYNSPLHF. The CDR3 DNA is TGTGCCACCTCGAGCTCCTATAATTCACCCCTCCACTTT.